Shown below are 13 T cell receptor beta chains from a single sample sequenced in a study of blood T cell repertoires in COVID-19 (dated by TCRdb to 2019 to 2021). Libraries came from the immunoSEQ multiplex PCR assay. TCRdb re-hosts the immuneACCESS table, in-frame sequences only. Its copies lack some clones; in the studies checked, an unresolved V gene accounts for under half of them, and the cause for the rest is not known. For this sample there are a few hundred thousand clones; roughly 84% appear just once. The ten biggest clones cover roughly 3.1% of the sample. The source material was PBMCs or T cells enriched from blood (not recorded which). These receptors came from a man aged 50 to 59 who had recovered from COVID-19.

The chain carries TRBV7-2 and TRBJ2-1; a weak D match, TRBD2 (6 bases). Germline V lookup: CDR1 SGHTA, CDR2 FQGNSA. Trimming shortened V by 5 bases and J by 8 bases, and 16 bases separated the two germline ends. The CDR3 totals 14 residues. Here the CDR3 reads CASSPSRDSDEQFF. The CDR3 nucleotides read TGTGCCAGCAGCCCATCCCGGGACTCCGATGAGCAGTTCTTC.

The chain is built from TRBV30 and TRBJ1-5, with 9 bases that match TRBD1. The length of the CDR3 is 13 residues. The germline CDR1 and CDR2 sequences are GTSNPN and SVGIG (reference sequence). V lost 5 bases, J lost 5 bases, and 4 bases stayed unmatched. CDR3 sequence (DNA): TGTGCCTGGGCGACAGGGGGGGATCAGCCCCAGCATTTT. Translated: CAWATGGDQPQHF.

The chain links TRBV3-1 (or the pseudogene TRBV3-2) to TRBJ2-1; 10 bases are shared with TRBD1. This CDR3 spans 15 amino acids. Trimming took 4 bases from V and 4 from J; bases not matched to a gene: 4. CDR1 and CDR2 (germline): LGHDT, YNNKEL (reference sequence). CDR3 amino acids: CASSPTGGAYNEQFF. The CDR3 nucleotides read TGTGCCAGCAGCCCGACAGGGGGCGCATACAATGAGCAGTTCTTC.

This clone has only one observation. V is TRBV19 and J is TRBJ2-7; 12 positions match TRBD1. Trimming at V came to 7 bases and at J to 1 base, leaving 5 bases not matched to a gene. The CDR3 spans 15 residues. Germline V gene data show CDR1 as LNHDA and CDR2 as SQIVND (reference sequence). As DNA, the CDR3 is TGTGCCAGTATGGGGACAGGGGGCGCATCCTACGAGCAGTACTTC. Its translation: CASMGTGGASYEQYF.

DNA of the CDR3: TGTGCCAGCAGCCGCGGAGGGGCTGAAGCTTTCTTT. It yields the protein CASSRGGAEAFF. The chain is built from TRBV3-1 (or the pseudogene TRBV3-2) and TRBJ1-1; tentative D call: TRBD1 (5 bases). Trimming cost V 4 bases and J 6 bases, with 9 bases left between them. Germline-derived CDR1 and CDR2 are LGHDT and YNNKEL (reference sequence). The length of the CDR3 is 12 residues.

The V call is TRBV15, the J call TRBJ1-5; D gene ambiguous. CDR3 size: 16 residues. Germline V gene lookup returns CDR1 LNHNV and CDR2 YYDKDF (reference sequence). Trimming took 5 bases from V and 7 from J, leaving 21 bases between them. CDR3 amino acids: CATSDLISGHRQPQHF. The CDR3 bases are TGTGCCACCAGCGATCTTATAAGCGGCCATCGGCAGCCCCAGCATTTT. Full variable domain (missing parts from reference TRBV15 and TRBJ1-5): DAMVIQNPRYQVTQFGKPVTLSCSQTLNHNVMYWYQQKSSQAPKLLFHYYDKDFNNEADTPDNFQSRRPNTSFCFLDIRSPGLGDTAMYLCATSDLISGHRQPQHFGDGTRLSIL.

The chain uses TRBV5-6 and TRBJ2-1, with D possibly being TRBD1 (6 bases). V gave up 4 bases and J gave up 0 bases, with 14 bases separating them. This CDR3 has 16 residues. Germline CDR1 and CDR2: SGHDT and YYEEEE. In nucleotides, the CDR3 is TGTGCCAGCAGCCAATTAACAGGGCGCTCCTACAATGAGCAGTTCTTC. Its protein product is CASSQLTGRSYNEQFF.

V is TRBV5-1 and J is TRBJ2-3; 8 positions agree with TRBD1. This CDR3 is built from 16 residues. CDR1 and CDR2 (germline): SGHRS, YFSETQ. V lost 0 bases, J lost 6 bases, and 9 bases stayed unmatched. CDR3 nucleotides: TGCGCCAGCAGCTTGGGGGCGGGACAGGCGACGGATACGCAGTATTTT. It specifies CASSLGAGQATDTQYF. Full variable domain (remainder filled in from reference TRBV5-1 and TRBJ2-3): KAGVTQTPRYLIKTRGQQVTLSCSPISGHRSVSWYQQTPGQGLQFLFEYFSETQRNKGNFPGRFSGRQFSNSRSEMNVSTLELGDSALYLCASSLGAGQATDTQYFGPGTRLTVL.

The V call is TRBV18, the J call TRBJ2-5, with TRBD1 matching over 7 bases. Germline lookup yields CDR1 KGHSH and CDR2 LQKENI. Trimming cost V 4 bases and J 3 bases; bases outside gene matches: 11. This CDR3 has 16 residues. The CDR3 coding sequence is TGTGCCAGCTCACTGGGACAGCCCGGGTCCAAAGAGACCCAGTACTTC. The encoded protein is CASSLGQPGSKETQYF.

The CDR3 nucleotides are TGTGCCAGCAGCTTAGTATGGGACTACTCTGGAAACACCATATATTTT. Translated, it gives CASSLVWDYSGNTIYF. The chain couples TRBV7-2 to TRBJ1-3, with D possibly matching TRBD1 (5 bases). This CDR3 contains 16 residues. Germline V lookup: CDR1 SGHTA, CDR2 FQGNSA. V gave up 1 base and J gave up 0 bases, with 10 bases separating them.

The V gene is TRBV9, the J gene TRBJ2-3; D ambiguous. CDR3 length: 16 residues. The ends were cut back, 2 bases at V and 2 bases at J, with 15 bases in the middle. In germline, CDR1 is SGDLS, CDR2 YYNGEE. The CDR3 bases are TGTGCCAGCAGCGTTCGGCTAGACGCATCCACAGATACGCAGTATTTT. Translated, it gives CASSVRLDASTDTQYF.

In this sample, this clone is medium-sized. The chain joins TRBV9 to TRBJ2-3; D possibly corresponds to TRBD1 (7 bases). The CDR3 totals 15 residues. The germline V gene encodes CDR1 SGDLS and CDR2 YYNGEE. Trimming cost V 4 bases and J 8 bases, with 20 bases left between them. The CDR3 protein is CASSPPTGASVTQYF. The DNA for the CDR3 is TGTGCCAGCAGCCCACCAACAGGGGCTAGCGTTACGCAGTATTTT.

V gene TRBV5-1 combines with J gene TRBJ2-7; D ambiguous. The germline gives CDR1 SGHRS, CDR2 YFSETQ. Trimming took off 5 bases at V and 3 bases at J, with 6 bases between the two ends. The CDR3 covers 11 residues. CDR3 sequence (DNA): TGCGCCAGCAGGGCGGACTACGAGCAGTACTTC. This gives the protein CASRADYEQYF.